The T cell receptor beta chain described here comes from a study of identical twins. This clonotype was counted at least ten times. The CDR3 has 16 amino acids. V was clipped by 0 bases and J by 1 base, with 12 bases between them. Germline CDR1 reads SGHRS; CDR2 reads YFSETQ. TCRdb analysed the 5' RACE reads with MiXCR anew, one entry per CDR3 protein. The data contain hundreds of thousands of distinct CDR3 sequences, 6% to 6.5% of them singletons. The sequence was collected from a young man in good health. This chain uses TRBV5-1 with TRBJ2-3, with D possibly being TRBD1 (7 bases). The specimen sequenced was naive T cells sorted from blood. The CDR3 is CASSLEGGQRTDTQYF. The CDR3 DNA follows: TGCGCCAGCAGCTTGGAGGGGGGACAGCGCACAGATACGCAGTATTTT. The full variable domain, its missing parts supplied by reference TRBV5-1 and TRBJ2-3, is KAGVTQTPRYLIKTRGQQVTLSCSPISGHRSVSWYQQTPGQGLQFLFEYFSETQRNKGNFPGRFSGRQFSNSRSEMNVSTLELGDSALYLCASSLEGGQRTDTQYFGPGTRLTVL.